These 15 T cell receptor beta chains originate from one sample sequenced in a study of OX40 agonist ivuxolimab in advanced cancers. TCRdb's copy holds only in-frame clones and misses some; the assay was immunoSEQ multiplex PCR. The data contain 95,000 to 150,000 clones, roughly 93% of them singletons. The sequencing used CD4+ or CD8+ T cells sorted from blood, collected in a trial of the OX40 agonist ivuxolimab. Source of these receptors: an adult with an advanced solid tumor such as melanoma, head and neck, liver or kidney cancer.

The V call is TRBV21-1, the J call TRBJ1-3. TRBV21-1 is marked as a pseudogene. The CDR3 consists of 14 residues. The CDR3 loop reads CASSKGGGPNTIYF. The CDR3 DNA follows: TGTGCCAGCAGCAAAGGGGGGGGACCCAACACCATATATTTT.

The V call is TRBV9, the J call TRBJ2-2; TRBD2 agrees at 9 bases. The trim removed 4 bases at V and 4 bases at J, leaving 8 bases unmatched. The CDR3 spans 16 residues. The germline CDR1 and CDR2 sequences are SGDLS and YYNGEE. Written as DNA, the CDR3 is TGTGCCAGCAGCAGTAGCGGGAGAGGGGGCACCGGGGAGCTGTTTTTT. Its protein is CASSSSGRGGTGELFF.

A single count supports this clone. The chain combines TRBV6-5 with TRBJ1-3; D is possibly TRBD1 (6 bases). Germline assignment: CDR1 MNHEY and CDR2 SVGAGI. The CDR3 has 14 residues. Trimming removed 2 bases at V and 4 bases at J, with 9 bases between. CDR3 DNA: TGTGCCAGCAGTTACCGGGGGCCGGGAAACACCATATATTTT. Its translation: CASSYRGPGNTIYF.

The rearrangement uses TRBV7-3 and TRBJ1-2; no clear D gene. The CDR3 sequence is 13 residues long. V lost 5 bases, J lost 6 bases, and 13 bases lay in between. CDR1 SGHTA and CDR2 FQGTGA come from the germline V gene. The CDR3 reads CASSADPEDGYTF. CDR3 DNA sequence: TGTGCCAGCAGCGCCGACCCTGAGGATGGCTACACCTTC.

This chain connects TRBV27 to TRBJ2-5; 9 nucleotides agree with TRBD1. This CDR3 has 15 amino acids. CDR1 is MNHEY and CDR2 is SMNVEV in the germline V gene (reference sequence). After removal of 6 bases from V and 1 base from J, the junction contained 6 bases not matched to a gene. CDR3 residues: CASSDLGQGQETQYF. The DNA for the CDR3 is TGTGCCAGCAGCGACCTGGGACAGGGCCAAGAGACCCAGTACTTC.

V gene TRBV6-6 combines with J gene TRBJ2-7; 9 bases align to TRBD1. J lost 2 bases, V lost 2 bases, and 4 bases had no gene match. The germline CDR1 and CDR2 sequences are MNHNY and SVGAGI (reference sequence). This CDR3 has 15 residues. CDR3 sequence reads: CASSYVGTGTYEQYF. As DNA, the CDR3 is TGTGCCAGCAGTTACGTTGGGACAGGGACCTACGAGCAGTACTTC.

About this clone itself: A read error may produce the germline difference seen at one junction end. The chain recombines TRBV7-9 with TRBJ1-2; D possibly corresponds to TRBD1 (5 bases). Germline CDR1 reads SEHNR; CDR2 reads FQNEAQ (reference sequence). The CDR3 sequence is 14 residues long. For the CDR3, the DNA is TGTGCCAGCAGCTTAGCAGGGGAGAGGTATGGCCACACCTTC. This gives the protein CASSLAGERYGHTF.

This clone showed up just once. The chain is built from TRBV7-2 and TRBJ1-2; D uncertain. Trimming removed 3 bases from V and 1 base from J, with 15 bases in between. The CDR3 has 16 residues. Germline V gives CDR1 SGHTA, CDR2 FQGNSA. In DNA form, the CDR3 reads TGTGCCAGCAGCTTCCAACCCGGCGCGGGTAACTATGGCTACACCTTC. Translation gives CASSFQPGAGNYGYTF.

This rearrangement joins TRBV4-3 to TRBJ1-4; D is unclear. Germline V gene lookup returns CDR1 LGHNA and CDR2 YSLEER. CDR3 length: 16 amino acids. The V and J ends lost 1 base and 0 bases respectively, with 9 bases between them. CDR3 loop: CASSQAFQATNEKLFF. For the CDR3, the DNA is TGCGCCAGCAGCCAAGCTTTCCAGGCAACTAATGAAAAACTGTTTTTT.

CDR3 sequence reads: CASSLLGEKLFF. For the CDR3, the DNA is TGTGCCAGCAGCTTATTAGGGGAAAAACTGTTTTTT. The chain is built from TRBV7-9 and TRBJ1-4; D is ambiguous. The V gene's germline CDR1 is SEHNR and CDR2 FQNEAQ (reference sequence). The CDR3 covers 12 residues. V lost 2 bases and J lost 8, with 6 bases in between.

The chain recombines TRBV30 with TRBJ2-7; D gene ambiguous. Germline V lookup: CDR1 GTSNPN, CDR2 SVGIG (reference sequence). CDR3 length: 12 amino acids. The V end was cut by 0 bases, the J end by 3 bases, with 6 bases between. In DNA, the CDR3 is TGTGCCTGGAGTGTTAGCCGCTACGAGCAGTACTTC. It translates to CAWSVSRYEQYF. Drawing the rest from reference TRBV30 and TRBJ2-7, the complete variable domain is SQTIHQWPATLVQPVGSPLSLECTVEGTSNPNLYWYRQAAGRGLQLLFYSVGIGQISSEVPQNLSASRPQDRQFILSSKKLLLSDSGFYLCAWSVSRYEQYFGPGTRLTVT.

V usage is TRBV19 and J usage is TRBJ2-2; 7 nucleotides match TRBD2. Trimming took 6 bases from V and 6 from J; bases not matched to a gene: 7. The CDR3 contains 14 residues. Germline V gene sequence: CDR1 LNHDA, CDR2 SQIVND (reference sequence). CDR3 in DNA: TGTGCCAGTAGCTCCCCCGGGGGGTCCGGGGAGCTGTTTTTT. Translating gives CASSSPGGSGELFF.

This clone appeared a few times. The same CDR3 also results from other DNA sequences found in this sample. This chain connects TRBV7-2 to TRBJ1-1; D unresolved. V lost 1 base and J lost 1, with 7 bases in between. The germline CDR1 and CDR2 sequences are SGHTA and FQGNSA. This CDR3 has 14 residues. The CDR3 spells CASSLDRWNTEAFF. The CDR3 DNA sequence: TGTGCCAGCAGCTTAGACCGTTGGAACACTGAAGCTTTCTTT.

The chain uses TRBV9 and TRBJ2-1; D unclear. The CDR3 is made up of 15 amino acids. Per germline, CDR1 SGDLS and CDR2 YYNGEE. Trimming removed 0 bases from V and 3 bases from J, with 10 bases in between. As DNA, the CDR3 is TGTGCCAGCAGCGTAGAGGCTACCTACTACAATGAGCAGTTCTTC. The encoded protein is CASSVEATYYNEQFF.

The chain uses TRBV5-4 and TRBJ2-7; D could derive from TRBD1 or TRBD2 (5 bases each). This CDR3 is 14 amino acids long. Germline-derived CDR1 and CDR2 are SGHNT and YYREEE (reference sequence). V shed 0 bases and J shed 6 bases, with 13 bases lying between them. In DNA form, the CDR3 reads TGTGCCAGCAGCTTGGGAGCTCGAGGGGTCGAGCAGTACTTC. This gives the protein CASSLGARGVEQYF.